This T cell receptor beta chain was documented in a study of post-analysis software for immune sequencing data. Across the study: Some patients lacked subtype; others had relapsing-remitting, secondary progressive or progressive-relapsing disease. Overall study results and limits: Roughly five TRBV segments appeared more often in patients than in controls, and TRBV5-6, TRBV5-1 and TRBV20-1 were among these.

This clonotype was counted a few times. Its antigen is not known. Included in the TCR beta cDNA libraries were unique molecular identifiers. TCRdb re-called the PCR reads through MiXCR, storing one row per CDR3 protein. The table records more than 350,000 distinct CDR3 sequences, over 30% of them present only once. Trimming took 5 bases from V and 2 from J, leaving 10 bases between them. This CDR3 contains 13 residues. Germline assignment: CDR1 SQVTM and CDR2 ANQGSEA. The specimen sequenced was blood. This clonotype originated in a girl aged 2 to 10 with multiple sclerosis. J is TRBJ2-1 and V is TRBV29-1; no clear D. Written as DNA, the CDR3 is TGCAGCGTTCTAGGGTTCCCCTACAATGAGCAGTTCTTC. Protein product: CSVLGFPYNEQFF.